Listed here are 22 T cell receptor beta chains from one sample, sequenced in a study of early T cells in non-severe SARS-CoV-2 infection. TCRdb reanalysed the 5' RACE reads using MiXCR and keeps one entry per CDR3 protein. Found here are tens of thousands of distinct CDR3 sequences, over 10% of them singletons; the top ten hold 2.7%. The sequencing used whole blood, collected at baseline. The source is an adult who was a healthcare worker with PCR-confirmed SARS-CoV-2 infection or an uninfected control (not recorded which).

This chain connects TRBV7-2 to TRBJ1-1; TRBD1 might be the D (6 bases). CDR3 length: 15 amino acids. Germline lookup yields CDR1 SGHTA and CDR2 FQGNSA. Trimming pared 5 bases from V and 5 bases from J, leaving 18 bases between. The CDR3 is CASSHGDRGQTEAFF. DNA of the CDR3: TGTGCCAGCAGCCATGGGGATCGGGGGCAGACTGAAGCTTTCTTT.

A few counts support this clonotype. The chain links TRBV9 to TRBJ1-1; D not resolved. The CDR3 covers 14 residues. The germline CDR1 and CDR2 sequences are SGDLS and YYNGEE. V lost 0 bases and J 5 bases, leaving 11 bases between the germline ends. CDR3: CASSVGLAGTEAFF. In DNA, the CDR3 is TGTGCCAGCAGCGTAGGGCTGGCCGGGACTGAAGCTTTCTTT.

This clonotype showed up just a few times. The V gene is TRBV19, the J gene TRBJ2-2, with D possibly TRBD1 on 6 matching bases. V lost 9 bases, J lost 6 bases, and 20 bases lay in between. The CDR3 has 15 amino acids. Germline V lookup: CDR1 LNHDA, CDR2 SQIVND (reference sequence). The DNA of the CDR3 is TGTGCCAGCGGCTTTGGACAGTGGACTTCCGGGGAGCTGTTTTTT. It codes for CASGFGQWTSGELFF. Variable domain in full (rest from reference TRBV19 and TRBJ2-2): DGGITQSPKYLFRKEGQNVTLSCEQNLNHDAMYWYRQDPGQGLRLIYYSQIVNDFQKGDIAEGYSVSREKKESFPLTVTSAQKNPTAFYLCASGFGQWTSGELFFGEGSRLTVL.

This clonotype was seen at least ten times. The CDR3 DNA reads TGTGCCAGCTGGAGCAGGGGTGACTATGGCTACACCTTC. Residues: CASWSRGDYGYTF. The chain is built from TRBV2 and TRBJ1-2, with D perhaps TRBD1 (6 bases). The CDR3 spans 13 residues. Germline loops: CDR1 SNHLY, CDR2 FYNNEI. The germline V and J ends were trimmed by 8 bases and 3 bases, with 13 bases remaining between them.

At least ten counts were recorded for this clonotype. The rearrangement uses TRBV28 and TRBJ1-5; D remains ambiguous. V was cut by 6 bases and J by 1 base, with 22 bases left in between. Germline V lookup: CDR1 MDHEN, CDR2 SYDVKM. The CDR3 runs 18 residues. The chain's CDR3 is CASSSGWLRRSSNQPQHF. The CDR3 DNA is TGTGCCAGCAGCTCCGGATGGCTCAGGCGGAGCAGCAATCAGCCCCAGCATTTT.

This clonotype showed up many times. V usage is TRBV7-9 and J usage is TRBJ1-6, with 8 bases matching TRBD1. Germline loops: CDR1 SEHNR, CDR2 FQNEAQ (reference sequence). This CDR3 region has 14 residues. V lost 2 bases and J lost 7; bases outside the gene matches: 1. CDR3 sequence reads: CASSLSGGNSPLHF. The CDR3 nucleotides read TGTGCCAGCAGCTTATCAGGGGGCAATTCACCCCTCCACTTT.

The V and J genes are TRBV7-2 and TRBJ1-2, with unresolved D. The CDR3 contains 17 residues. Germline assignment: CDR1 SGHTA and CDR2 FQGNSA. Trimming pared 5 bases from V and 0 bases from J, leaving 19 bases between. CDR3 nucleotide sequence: TGTGCCAGCAGCCTCCCCGGGCCGATAGTAGCTAACTATGGCTACACCTTC. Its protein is CASSLPGPIVANYGYTF.

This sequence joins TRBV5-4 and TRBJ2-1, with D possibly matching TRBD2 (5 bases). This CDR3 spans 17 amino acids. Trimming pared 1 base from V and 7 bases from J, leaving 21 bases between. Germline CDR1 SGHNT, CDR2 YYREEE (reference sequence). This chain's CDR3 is CASSLPGRSSRTNEQFF. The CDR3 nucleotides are TGTGCCAGCAGCTTGCCCGGTCGATCTAGCCGCACGAATGAGCAGTTCTTC.

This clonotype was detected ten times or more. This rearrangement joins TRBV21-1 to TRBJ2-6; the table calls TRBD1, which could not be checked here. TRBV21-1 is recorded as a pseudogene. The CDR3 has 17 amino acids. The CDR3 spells CASSKGRQGAGANVLTF. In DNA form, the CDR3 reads TGTGCCAGCAGCAAAGGGAGGCAGGGGGCTGGGGCCAACGTCCTGACTTTC.

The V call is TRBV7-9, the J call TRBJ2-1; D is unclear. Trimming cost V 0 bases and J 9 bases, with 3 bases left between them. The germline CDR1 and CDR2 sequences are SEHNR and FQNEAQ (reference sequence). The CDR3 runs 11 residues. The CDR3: CASSLAGEQFF. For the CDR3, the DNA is TGTGCCAGCAGCTTAGCGGGTGAGCAGTTCTTC.

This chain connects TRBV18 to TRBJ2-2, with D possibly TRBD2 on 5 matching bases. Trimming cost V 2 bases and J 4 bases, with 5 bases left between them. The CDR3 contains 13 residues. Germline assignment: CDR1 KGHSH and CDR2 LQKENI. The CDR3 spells CASSPGSTGELFF. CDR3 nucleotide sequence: TGTGCCAGCTCACCAGGGAGCACCGGGGAGCTGTTTTTT.

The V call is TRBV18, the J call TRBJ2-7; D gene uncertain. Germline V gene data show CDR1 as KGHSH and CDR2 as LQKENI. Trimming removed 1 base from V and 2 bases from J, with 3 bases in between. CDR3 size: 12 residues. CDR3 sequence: CASSPQTYEQYF. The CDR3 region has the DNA TGTGCCAGCTCACCACAAACCTACGAGCAGTACTTC.

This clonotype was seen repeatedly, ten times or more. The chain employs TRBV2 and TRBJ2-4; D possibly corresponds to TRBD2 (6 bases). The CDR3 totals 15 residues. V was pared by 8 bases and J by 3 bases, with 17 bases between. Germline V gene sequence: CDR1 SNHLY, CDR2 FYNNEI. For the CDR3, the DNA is TGTGCCAGCGGAGGGACCCTTAAGGTCAAAAACATTCAGTACTTC. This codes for CASGGTLKVKNIQYF. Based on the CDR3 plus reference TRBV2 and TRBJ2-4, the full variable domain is EPEVTQTPSHQVTQMGQEVILRCVPISNHLYFYWYRQILGQKVEFLVSFYNNEISEKSEIFDDQFSVERPDGSNFTLKIRSTKLEDSAMYFCASGGTLKVKNIQYFGAGTRLSVL.

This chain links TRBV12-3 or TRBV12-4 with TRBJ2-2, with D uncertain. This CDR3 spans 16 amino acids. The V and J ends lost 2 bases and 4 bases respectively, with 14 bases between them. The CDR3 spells CASSLIPGITTGELFF. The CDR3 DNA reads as TGTGCCAGCAGTTTAATTCCCGGTATTACCACCGGGGAGCTGTTTTTT.

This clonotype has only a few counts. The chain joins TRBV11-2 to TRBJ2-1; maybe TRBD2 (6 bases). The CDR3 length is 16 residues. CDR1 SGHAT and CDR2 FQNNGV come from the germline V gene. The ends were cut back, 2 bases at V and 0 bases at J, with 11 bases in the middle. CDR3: CASSLSLAVSYNEQFF. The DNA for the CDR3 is TGTGCCAGCAGCTTATCCTTAGCGGTCTCCTACAATGAGCAGTTCTTC.

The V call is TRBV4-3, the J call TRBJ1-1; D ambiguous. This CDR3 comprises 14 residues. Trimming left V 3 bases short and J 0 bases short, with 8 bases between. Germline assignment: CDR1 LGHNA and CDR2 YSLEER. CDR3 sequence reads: CASSQSLMNTEAFF. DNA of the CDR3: TGCGCCAGCAGCCAGAGCTTAATGAACACTGAAGCTTTCTTT.

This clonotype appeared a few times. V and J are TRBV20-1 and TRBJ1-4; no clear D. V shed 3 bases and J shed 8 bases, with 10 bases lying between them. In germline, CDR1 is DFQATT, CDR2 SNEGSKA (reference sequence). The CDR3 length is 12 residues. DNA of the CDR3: TGCAGTGCTAGGTTTGGCTGGGAAAAACTGTTTTTT. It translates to CSARFGWEKLFF.

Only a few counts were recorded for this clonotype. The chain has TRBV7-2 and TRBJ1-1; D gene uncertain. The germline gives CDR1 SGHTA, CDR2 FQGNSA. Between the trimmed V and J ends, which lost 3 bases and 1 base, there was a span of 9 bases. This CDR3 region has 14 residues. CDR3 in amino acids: CASSLFPRNTEAFF. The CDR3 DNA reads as TGTGCCAGCAGCTTGTTTCCGAGGAACACTGAAGCTTTCTTT.

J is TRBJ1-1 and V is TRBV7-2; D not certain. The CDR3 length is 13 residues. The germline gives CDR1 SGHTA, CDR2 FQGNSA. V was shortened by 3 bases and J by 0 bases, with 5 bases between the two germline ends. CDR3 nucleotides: TGTGCCAGCAGCTTGAGTATGAACACTGAAGCTTTCTTT. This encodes CASSLSMNTEAFF.

DNA for the CDR3: TGTGCCAGCTCACCCCGAGAGGGGATGAACACTGAAGCTTTCTTT. This sequence encodes CASSPREGMNTEAFF. The chain has TRBV18 and TRBJ1-1, with D possibly matching TRBD1 (5 bases). From germline, CDR1 is KGHSH and CDR2 LQKENI. The V and J ends lost 3 bases and 0 bases respectively, with 11 bases between them. This CDR3 comprises 15 residues.

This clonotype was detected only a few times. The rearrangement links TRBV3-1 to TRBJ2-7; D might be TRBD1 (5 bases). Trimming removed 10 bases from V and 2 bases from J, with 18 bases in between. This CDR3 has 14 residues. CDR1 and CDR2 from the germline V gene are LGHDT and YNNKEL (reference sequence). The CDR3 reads CATHPTRETYEQYF. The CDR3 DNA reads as TGTGCCACCCACCCCACCAGGGAAACCTACGAGCAGTACTTC.

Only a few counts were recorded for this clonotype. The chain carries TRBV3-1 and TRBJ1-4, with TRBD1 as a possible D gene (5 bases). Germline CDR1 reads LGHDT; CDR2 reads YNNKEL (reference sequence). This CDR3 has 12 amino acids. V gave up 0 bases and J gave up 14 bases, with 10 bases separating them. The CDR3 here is CASSQEDGALFF. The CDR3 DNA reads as TGTGCCAGCAGCCAAGAAGATGGGGCCCTGTTTTTT.